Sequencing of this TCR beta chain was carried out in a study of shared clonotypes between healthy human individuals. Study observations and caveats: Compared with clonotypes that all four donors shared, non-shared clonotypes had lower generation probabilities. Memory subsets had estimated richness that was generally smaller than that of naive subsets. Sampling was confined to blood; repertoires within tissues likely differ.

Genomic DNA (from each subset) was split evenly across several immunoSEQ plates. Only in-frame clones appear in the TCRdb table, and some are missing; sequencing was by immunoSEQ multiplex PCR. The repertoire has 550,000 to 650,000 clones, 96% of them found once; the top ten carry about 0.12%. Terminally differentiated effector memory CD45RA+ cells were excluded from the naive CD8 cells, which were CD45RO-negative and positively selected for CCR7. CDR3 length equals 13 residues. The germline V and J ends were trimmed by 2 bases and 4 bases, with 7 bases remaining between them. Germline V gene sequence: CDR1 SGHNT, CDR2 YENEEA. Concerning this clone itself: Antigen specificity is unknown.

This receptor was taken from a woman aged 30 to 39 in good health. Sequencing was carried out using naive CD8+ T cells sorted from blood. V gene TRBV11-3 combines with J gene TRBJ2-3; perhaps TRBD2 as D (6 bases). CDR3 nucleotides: TGTGCCAGCAGCTTACGGGGGTCAGATACGCAGTATTTT. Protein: CASSLRGSDTQYF.